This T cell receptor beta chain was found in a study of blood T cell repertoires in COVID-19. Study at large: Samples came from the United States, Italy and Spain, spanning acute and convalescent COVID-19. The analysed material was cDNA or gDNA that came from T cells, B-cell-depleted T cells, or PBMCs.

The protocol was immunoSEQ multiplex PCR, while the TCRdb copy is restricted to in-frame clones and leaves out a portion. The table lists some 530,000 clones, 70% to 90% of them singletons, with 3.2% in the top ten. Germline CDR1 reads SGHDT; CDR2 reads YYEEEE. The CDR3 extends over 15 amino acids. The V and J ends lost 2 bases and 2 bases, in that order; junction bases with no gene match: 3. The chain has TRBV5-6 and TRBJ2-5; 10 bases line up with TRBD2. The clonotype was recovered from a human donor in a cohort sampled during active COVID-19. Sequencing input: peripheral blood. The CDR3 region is CASSLGLAVQETQYF. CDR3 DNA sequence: TGTGCCAGCAGCTTAGGACTAGCGGTTCAAGAGACCCAGTACTTC. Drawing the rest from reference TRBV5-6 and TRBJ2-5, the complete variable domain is DAGVTQSPTHLIKTRGQQVTLRCSPKSGHDTVSWYQQALGQGPQFIFQYYEEEERQRGNFPDRFSGHQFPNYSSELNVNALLLGDSALYLCASSLGLAVQETQYFGPGTRLLVL.